This TCR beta chain was identified in a study of identical twins. This CDR3 spans 12 amino acids. Germline CDR1 is DFQATT and CDR2 is SNEGSKA (reference sequence). Study-wide results and limits: Alpha sequences out of frame and shared by twins had excess low generation probability.

For this clonotype: Antigen unknown.

With template switching, a universal primer site was added, and the cDNA carried unique molecular identifiers. MiXCR, run by TCRdb on the 5' RACE reads, gives a single entry per CDR3 protein. The sample comprises roughly 1,500,000 distinct CDR3 sequences, less than 35% of which are singletons, and around 0.3% rests with the top ten. The material sequenced was cord blood. This receptor was identified in a newborn girl in good health. The rearrangement links TRBV20-1 to TRBJ1-2; tentatively, D is TRBD1 (5 bases). The CDR3 coding sequence is TGCAGCGTGGGACCGCCTAACTATGGCTACACCTTC. Amino acids: CSVGPPNYGYTF.